Below, 21 T cell receptor beta chains from the same sample are listed, as sequenced in a study of T cells in Graves' hyperthyroidism and ophthalmopathy. TCR beta CDR3 regions were amplified from RNA. An initial round of RT-PCR targeting the TCR CDR3 relied on the HTBI primer set. TCRdb independently ran MiXCR on the multiplex PCR reads; one entry per CDR3 protein. This table has about 260,000 distinct CDR3 sequences, 22% appearing once. Specimen: blood. The origin of the receptors is a man in his thirties or forties with Graves' ophthalmopathy.

The table lists this clonotype with many counts. V and J are TRBV28 and TRBJ1-2; D is perhaps TRBD1 (5 bases). Trimming took off 7 bases at V and 5 bases at J, with 20 bases between the two ends. Germline CDR1 and CDR2: MDHEN and SYDVKM. This CDR3 is 15 amino acids long. CDR3 loop: CASNPRASEGYGYTF. CDR3 in DNA: TGTGCCAGCAACCCGAGGGCCTCCGAGGGGTATGGCTACACCTTC.

The chain carries TRBV6-1 and TRBJ2-5; 9 bases align to TRBD2. In germline, CDR1 is MNHNS, CDR2 SASEGT. CDR3 length equals 14 residues. V shed 6 bases and J 7 bases; nucleotides not matched to a gene: 9. The chain's CDR3 is CASRPVAGEGTQYF. CDR3 sequence (DNA): TGTGCCAGCAGGCCAGTAGCGGGAGAGGGGACCCAGTACTTC.

The chain carries TRBV7-3 and TRBJ1-1, with TRBD1 as a possible D gene (6 bases). The CDR3 totals 14 residues. Trimming shortened V by 4 bases and J by 4 bases, and 13 bases separated the two germline ends. Germline lookup yields CDR1 SGHTA and CDR2 FQGTGA. CDR3 in amino acids: CASSSTGTSTEAFF. DNA of the CDR3: TGTGCCAGCAGCTCTACCGGGACATCCACTGAAGCTTTCTTT.

This clonotype was seen a few times. The gene calls are TRBV20-1 and TRBJ1-6; 7 bases line up with TRBD1. Germline V gene sequence: CDR1 DFQATT, CDR2 SNEGSKA (reference sequence). The CDR3 is 15 residues long. V gave up 1 base and J gave up 5 bases; unmatched junction bases: 5. CDR3 bases: TGCAGTGCTAGAGCGACAGGGCGGAATAATTCACCCCTCCACTTT. Encoded protein: CSARATGRNNSPLHF.

The gene calls are TRBV24-1 and TRBJ2-2; TRBD2 aligns across 9 bases. This CDR3 comprises 15 residues. V trimming: 5 bases; J trimming: 5 bases; junction bases outside the gene matches: 5. Germline loops: CDR1 KGHDR, CDR2 SFDVKD. The CDR3 coding sequence is TGTGCCACCAGTGTCGGGCTAGCGGGAACCGGGGAGCTGTTTTTT. Protein: CATSVGLAGTGELFF.

This clonotype was observed at least ten times. The rearrangement links TRBV11-2 to TRBJ2-3; 7 bases align to TRBD2. J gave up 4 bases and V 1 base, and 11 bases lay outside the gene matches. The CDR3 runs 17 residues. The germline V gene has CDR1 SGHAT and CDR2 FQNNGV. The CDR3 loop reads CASSLVPPPGGADTQYF. For the CDR3, the DNA is TGTGCCAGCAGCTTAGTCCCCCCCCCGGGAGGTGCAGATACGCAGTATTTT.

With regard to this clonotype: The conserved phenylalanine or tryptophan is not found at the CDR3 terminus, so this likely reflects a read error. V is TRBV9 and J is TRBJ2-5, with 11 bases identical to TRBD2. CDR1 is SGDLS, CDR2 YYNGEE, per germline. The V gene end was trimmed by 4 bases and the J gene end by 3 bases; junction bases not matched to a gene: 5. The CDR3 totals 15 residues. The CDR3, as DNA: TGTGCCAGCAGCTATTCGGGACTAGCGGAAGAGACCCAGTACCTC. This codes for CASSYSGLAEETQYL.

This clonotype was picked up many times. The J gene is TRBJ2-3, the V gene TRBV12-3 or TRBV12-4; TRBD2 is a possible D gene (5 bases). The CDR3 is 15 amino acids. The germline V and J ends were trimmed by 6 bases and 3 bases, with 16 bases remaining between them. Here the CDR3 DNA reads TGTGCCAGCAGCCGCCGGCGGAGGATGACAGATACGCAGTATTTT. The encoded protein is CASSRRRRMTDTQYF.

This clonotype was picked up many times. This chain uses TRBV12-3 or TRBV12-4 with TRBJ2-3; 9 bases agree with TRBD2. Losses at the gene ends were 3 bases for V and 4 bases for J; bases not matched to a gene: 8. This CDR3 has 16 residues. CDR3 protein: CASSFGLAGSADTQYF. CDR3 nucleotides: TGTGCCAGCAGTTTTGGGCTAGCGGGAAGCGCAGATACGCAGTATTTT.

J is TRBJ1-5 and V is TRBV28; D is undetermined. Germline V gene sequence: CDR1 MDHEN, CDR2 SYDVKM. The CDR3 length is 15 residues. The V end lost 5 bases, the J end lost 3 bases, and 14 bases lay between the germline ends. The CDR3 DNA follows: TGTGCCAGCAGTGTCTTGGACCGAGACAATCAGCCCCAGCATTTT. It translates to CASSVLDRDNQPQHF.

The gene calls are TRBV28 and TRBJ2-4, with 7 bases that match TRBD2. V trimming: 5 bases; J trimming: 3 bases; junction bases outside the gene matches: 10. Germline V lookup: CDR1 MDHEN, CDR2 SYDVKM. The CDR3 is 16 amino acids. Here the CDR3 DNA reads TGTGCCAGCAGTGGGGGGGGGGAGGTGCACAAAAACATTCAGTACTTC. Translating it yields CASSGGGEVHKNIQYF.

The V call is TRBV27, the J call TRBJ2-1; the D gene is possibly TRBD2 (5 bases). CDR3 length: 13 residues. The V gene lost 5 bases and the J gene lost 9 bases, with 14 bases spanning the gap. The V gene's germline CDR1 is MNHEY and CDR2 SMNVEV (reference sequence). CDR3 sequence: CASSRGSVGEQFF. The CDR3 coding sequence is TGTGCCAGCAGTCGGGGTAGCGTCGGTGAGCAGTTCTTC.

This chain uses TRBV11-1 with TRBJ2-2, with 8 bases that match TRBD2. Trimming took 3 bases from V and 6 from J; bases not matched to a gene: 9. Per germline, CDR1 SGHAT and CDR2 FQDESV (reference sequence). This CDR3 has 16 residues. CDR3 sequence: CASSFGGPAGAGELFF. CDR3 DNA: TGTGCCAGCAGCTTTGGCGGGCCAGCGGGGGCCGGGGAGCTGTTTTTT.

The chain carries TRBV3-1 and TRBJ2-5; D uncertain. Germline V gene sequence: CDR1 LGHDT, CDR2 YNNKEL (reference sequence). The CDR3 totals 13 residues. V lost 0 bases and J lost 1, with 3 bases in between. The CDR3 spells CASSQDSQETQYF. For the CDR3, the DNA is TGTGCCAGCAGCCAAGACTCCCAAGAGACCCAGTACTTC.

This clonotype turned up a few times. The genes are TRBV10-1 and TRBJ2-7; D is ambiguous. V lost 7 bases and J 2 bases, leaving 6 bases between the germline ends. The CDR3 length is 11 residues. Germline CDR1 and CDR2: WNHNN and SYGVQD (reference sequence). In nucleotides, the CDR3 is TGCGCCAGCACCTTTCCCTACGAGCAGTACTTC. Translated: CASTFPYEQYF.

V is TRBV6-1 and J is TRBJ2-7, with TRBD2 identical over 9 bases. From germline, CDR1 is MNHNS and CDR2 SASEGT. This CDR3 has 15 amino acids. Germline trimming cut 5 bases from V and 6 bases from J; bases unmatched to any gene: 11. The CDR3 sequence is CASSTQGAGGGEQYF. The CDR3 DNA is TGTGCCAGCAGTACTCAAGGGGCGGGAGGGGGCGAGCAGTACTTC.

The table lists this clonotype with a few counts. The chain is built from TRBV7-9 and TRBJ1-4, with D tentatively TRBD1 (5 bases). V was shortened by 5 bases and J by 10 bases, with 17 bases between the two germline ends. The CDR3 sequence is 14 residues long. CDR1 SEHNR and CDR2 FQNEAQ come from the germline V gene (reference sequence). For the CDR3, the DNA is TGTGCCAGCAGCCCCGCCACGGGGAGGGGAAAACTGTTTTTT. The encoded protein is CASSPATGRGKLFF.

For the CDR3, the DNA is TGTGCTAGTGGGACCGGGACACTACAGCGTAATGAGCAGTTCTTC. Translated, it gives CASGTGTLQRNEQFF. The gene calls are TRBV12-5 and TRBJ2-1; D is perhaps TRBD1 (6 bases). CDR3 size: 15 residues. Between the trimmed V and J ends, which lost 6 bases and 7 bases, there was a span of 19 bases. Germline values: CDR1 LGHNT, CDR2 FRNRAP. The full variable domain, completed using reference TRBV12-5 and TRBJ2-1, is DARVTQTPRHKVTEMGQEVTMRCQPILGHNTVFWYRQTMMQGLELLAYFRNRAPLDDSGMPKDRFSAEMPDATLATLKIQPSEPRDSAVYFCASGTGTLQRNEQFFGPGTRLTVL.

In its sample, this clonotype was seen many times. The V gene is TRBV29-1, the J gene TRBJ1-1; D possibly corresponds to TRBD1 (5 bases). The CDR3 runs 15 residues. Germline CDR1 SQVTM, CDR2 ANQGSEA. Trimming cost V 4 bases and J 1 base, with 16 bases left between them. CDR3: CSVVIGGGGNTEAFF. The CDR3 nucleotides are TGCAGCGTTGTAATCGGCGGGGGGGGGAACACTGAAGCTTTCTTT.

This clonotype came up many times. The chain employs TRBV5-5 and TRBJ1-1, with D possibly matching TRBD1 (6 bases). This CDR3 comprises 15 residues. CDR1 SGHKS and CDR2 YYEKEE come from the germline V gene (reference sequence). V shed 2 bases and J shed 4 bases, with 15 bases lying between them. CDR3 DNA: TGTGCCAGCAGCTTCCTCAGCGGGGGCATCACTGAAGCTTTCTTT. It codes for CASSFLSGGITEAFF. Using reference TRBV5-5 and TRBJ1-1 for the parts outside the CDR3, the full variable domain is DAGVTQSPTHLIKTRGQQVTLRCSPISGHKSVSWYQQVLGQGPQFIFQYYEKEERGRGNFPDRFSARQFPNYSSELNVNALLLGDSALYLCASSFLSGGITEAFFGQGTRLTVV.

In DNA, the CDR3 is TGTGCCAGCAGCTTGTATTTTCTAGCGGGAGGAGTCCACGAGCAGTACTTC. Translation: CASSLYFLAGGVHEQYF. The rearrangement uses TRBV5-6 and TRBJ2-7, with 11 bases lining up with TRBD2. CDR1 and CDR2 (germline): SGHDT, YYEEEE. The junction had 11 bases not matched to a gene; V was cut back by 1 base and J by 5 bases. CDR3 length: 17 residues. Full variable domain (missing parts from reference TRBV5-6 and TRBJ2-7): DAGVTQSPTHLIKTRGQQVTLRCSPKSGHDTVSWYQQALGQGPQFIFQYYEEEERQRGNFPDRFSGHQFPNYSSELNVNALLLGDSALYLCASSLYFLAGGVHEQYFGPGTRLTVT.